Listed below are T cell receptor beta chains from one sample, sequenced in a study of blood T cell repertoires in COVID-19. Method: immunoSEQ multiplex PCR; TCRdb's copy keeps in-frame clones and lacks some. Here the sample spans about 280,000 clones, roughly 87% being singletons. Sequencing was carried out using PBMCs or T cells enriched from blood (not recorded which). The receptor source for this set is a woman aged 40-49 years who had recovered from COVID-19. CDR3s include the opening cysteine and the closing phenylalanine or tryptophan. The D gene is left open where the match is weak. Where a row states a size, it is once, few, many or the class of an expanded clone; other rows omit it.

V gene: TRBV19; clone size: -; D gene: -; J gene: TRBJ2-1; CDR3 protein: CASSIVGLDEQFF; CDR3 DNA: TGTGCCAGTAGTATAGTCGGACTTGATGAGCAGTTCTTC
V gene: TRBV18; clone size: -; D gene: TRBD2; J gene: TRBJ2-7; CDR3 protein: CASSPPTGLPSYEQYF; CDR3 DNA: TGTGCCAGCTCACCACCGACGGGACTACCTTCCTACGAGCAGTACTTC
V gene: TRBV11-2; clone size: -; D gene: TRBD2; J gene: TRBJ2-4; CDR3 protein: CASSRSGSRGNIQYF; CDR3 DNA: TGTGCCAGCAGCCGAAGCGGGAGCAGGGGAAACATTCAGTACTTC
V gene: TRBV28; clone size: -; D gene: TRBD2; J gene: TRBJ2-2; CDR3 protein: CASKPSGANTGELFF; CDR3 DNA: TGTGCCAGCAAACCTAGCGGAGCGAACACCGGGGAGCTGTTTTTT
V gene: TRBV14; clone size: once; D gene: -; J gene: TRBJ2-1; CDR3 protein: CASSQDLVGAGAEQFF; CDR3 DNA: TGTGCCAGCAGCCAAGATCTGGTGGGGGCCGGGGCTGAGCAGTTCTTC
V gene: TRBV18; clone size: -; D gene: TRBD1; J gene: TRBJ2-7; CDR3 protein: CASSPGTGGEQYF; CDR3 DNA: TGTGCCAGCTCACCAGGGACAGGGGGCGAGCAGTACTTC
V gene: TRBV7-3; clone size: -; D gene: TRBD2; J gene: TRBJ2-1; CDR3 protein: CASSLGTSRNNEQFF; CDR3 DNA: TGTGCCAGCAGCTTAGGGACTAGCCGTAACAATGAGCAGTTCTTC
V gene: TRBV6-2/TRBV6-3; clone size: -; D gene: -; J gene: TRBJ1-3; CDR3 protein: CASSYSDTPGNTIYF; CDR3 DNA: TGTGCCAGCAGTTACTCGGACACTCCCGGAAACACCATATATTTT
V gene: TRBV11-2; clone size: -; D gene: -; J gene: TRBJ2-5; CDR3 protein: CASSLGPGSETQYF; CDR3 DNA: TGTGCCAGCAGCTTGGGGCCGGGCAGTGAGACCCAGTACTTC
V gene: TRBV19; clone size: -; D gene: -; J gene: TRBJ2-5; CDR3 protein: CASSIVAGLDQETQYF; CDR3 DNA: TGTGCCAGTAGTATAGTGGCGGGACTGGATCAAGAGACCCAGTACTTC
V gene: TRBV30; clone size: -; D gene: TRBD2; J gene: TRBJ2-3; CDR3 protein: CAWSVRGGLTDTQYF; CDR3 DNA: TGTGCCTGGAGTGTGCGGGGGGGACTCACAGATACGCAGTATTTT
V gene: TRBV7-9; clone size: -; D gene: TRBD1; J gene: TRBJ1-4; CDR3 protein: CASSLSTGGRVYEKLFF; CDR3 DNA: TGTGCCAGCAGCCTTTCGACAGGGGGGCGGGTTTATGAAAAACTGTTTTTT
V gene: TRBV7-2; clone size: -; D gene: TRBD2; J gene: TRBJ2-7; CDR3 protein: CASSPGLVTDEQYF; CDR3 DNA: TGTGCCAGCAGCCCGGGACTAGTCACCGACGAGCAGTACTTC
V gene: TRBV30; clone size: -; D gene: TRBD1; J gene: TRBJ1-1; CDR3 protein: CAWSEQGATEAFF; CDR3 DNA: TGTGCCTGGAGCGAACAGGGGGCGACTGAAGCTTTCTTT
V gene: TRBV18; clone size: -; D gene: -; J gene: TRBJ2-7; CDR3 protein: CASSPDRMAQYF; CDR3 DNA: TGTGCCAGCTCACCCGACAGGATGGCGCAGTACTTC
V gene: TRBV7-2; clone size: -; D gene: -; J gene: TRBJ2-1; CDR3 protein: CASSFPQGDEQFF; CDR3 DNA: TGTGCCAGCAGCTTCCCTCAAGGGGATGAGCAGTTCTTC
V gene: TRBV5-1; clone size: -; D gene: -; J gene: TRBJ1-1; CDR3 protein: CASSLAVNTEAFF; CDR3 DNA: TGCGCCAGCAGCTTGGCGGTGAACACTGAAGCTTTCTTT
V gene: TRBV7-2; clone size: -; D gene: TRBD1; J gene: TRBJ1-1; CDR3 protein: CASSERQGATPNTEAFF; CDR3 DNA: TGTGCCAGCAGCGAGCGACAGGGGGCGACCCCGAACACTGAAGCTTTCTTT
V gene: TRBV6-5; clone size: -; D gene: TRBD1; J gene: TRBJ1-1; CDR3 protein: CASSSGTGVFF; CDR3 DNA: TGTGCCAGCAGCTCCGGGACAGGGGTTTTCTTT
V gene: TRBV27; clone size: -; D gene: TRBD1; J gene: TRBJ2-7; CDR3 protein: CASSFSPGQGLHEQYF; CDR3 DNA: TGTGCCAGCAGTTTTTCCCCGGGACAGGGACTCCACGAGCAGTACTTC
V gene: TRBV7-8; clone size: few; D gene: -; J gene: TRBJ2-2; CDR3 protein: CASSRTIDGELFF; CDR3 DNA: TGTGCCAGCAGCCGAACGATAGACGGGGAGCTGTTTTTT
V gene: TRBV28; clone size: -; D gene: TRBD1; J gene: TRBJ1-6; CDR3 protein: CASRRGQAYSPLHF; CDR3 DNA: TGTGCCAGCAGGCGGGGACAGGCCTATTCACCCCTCCACTTT
V gene: TRBV14; clone size: once; D gene: TRBD1; J gene: TRBJ2-7; CDR3 protein: CASSQFSTGTDSYEQYF; CDR3 DNA: TGTGCCAGCAGCCAATTTTCCACCGGGACAGACTCCTACGAGCAGTACTTC
V gene: TRBV20-1; clone size: -; D gene: -; J gene: TRBJ2-5; CDR3 protein: CSASPGTVQETQYF; CDR3 DNA: TGCAGTGCTAGTCCAGGGACTGTCCAAGAGACCCAGTACTTC
V gene: TRBV28; clone size: -; D gene: TRBD1; J gene: TRBJ1-5; CDR3 protein: CASSLRGRSNQPQHF; CDR3 DNA: TGTGCCAGCAGTTTAAGGGGGCGTAGCAATCAGCCCCAGCATTTT
V gene: TRBV21-1; clone size: -; D gene: -; J gene: TRBJ2-1; CDR3 protein: CAAVGQGNNEQFF; CDR3 DNA: -
V gene: TRBV7-2; clone size: -; D gene: -; J gene: TRBJ1-1; CDR3 protein: CASSLGAGPPEAFF; CDR3 DNA: TGTGCCAGCAGCTTAGGGGCGGGGCCCCCTGAAGCTTTCTTT
V gene: TRBV30; clone size: -; D gene: -; J gene: TRBJ2-6; CDR3 protein: CAWGNSGANVLTF; CDR3 DNA: TGTGCCTGGGGTAACTCTGGGGCCAACGTCCTGACTTTC
V gene: TRBV5-1; clone size: -; D gene: -; J gene: TRBJ2-7; CDR3 protein: CASSLATGVDEQYF; CDR3 DNA: TGCGCCAGCAGCTTGGCAACGGGAGTCGACGAGCAGTACTTC
V gene: TRBV6-5; clone size: -; D gene: -; J gene: TRBJ2-1; CDR3 protein: CASSYSVASSYNEQFF; CDR3 DNA: TGTGCCAGCAGTTACTCTGTAGCGAGCTCCTACAATGAGCAGTTCTTC
V gene: TRBV9; clone size: -; D gene: TRBD2; J gene: TRBJ2-1; CDR3 protein: CASSVPGLGENEQFF; CDR3 DNA: TGTGCCAGCAGCGTGCCGGGACTAGGTGAGAATGAGCAGTTCTTC
V gene: TRBV6-5; clone size: -; D gene: -; J gene: TRBJ1-1; CDR3 protein: CASTAWSNTEAFF; CDR3 DNA: TGTGCCAGCACCGCGTGGTCAAACACTGAAGCTTTCTTT
V gene: TRBV6-6; clone size: -; D gene: -; J gene: TRBJ2-5; CDR3 protein: CASSVTSVQETQYF; CDR3 DNA: TGTGCCAGCAGTGTTACTTCGGTCCAAGAGACCCAGTACTTC
V gene: TRBV7-9; clone size: -; D gene: TRBD1; J gene: TRBJ1-2; CDR3 protein: CASSLTTGDGYTF; CDR3 DNA: TGTGCCAGCAGCCTTACGACAGGGGATGGCTACACCTTC
V gene: TRBV7-8; clone size: -; D gene: TRBD1; J gene: TRBJ1-4; CDR3 protein: CASSLNRGRNEKLFF; CDR3 DNA: TGTGCCAGCAGCCTTAACAGGGGACGAAATGAAAAACTGTTTTTT
V gene: TRBV2; clone size: once; D gene: TRBD1; J gene: TRBJ2-7; CDR3 protein: CASSDNRGYEQYF; CDR3 DNA: TGTGCCAGCAGTGATAACAGGGGGTACGAGCAGTACTTC
V gene: TRBV2; clone size: -; D gene: -; J gene: TRBJ1-5; CDR3 protein: CASAGGIHSNQPQHF; CDR3 DNA: TGTGCCAGCGCGGGGGGGATTCATAGCAATCAGCCCCAGCATTTT
V gene: TRBV7-2; clone size: few; D gene: -; J gene: TRBJ1-5; CDR3 protein: CASSFQGNQPQHF; CDR3 DNA: TGTGCCAGCAGCTTCCAGGGGAATCAGCCCCAGCATTTT
V gene: TRBV19; clone size: -; D gene: -; J gene: TRBJ2-7; CDR3 protein: CASQRAGSSYEQYF; CDR3 DNA: TGTGCCAGCCAGAGAGCCGGGAGTTCCTACGAGCAGTACTTC
V gene: TRBV19; clone size: -; D gene: -; J gene: TRBJ2-1; CDR3 protein: CASSVFVGSYNEQFF; CDR3 DNA: TGTGCCAGTAGTGTCTTCGTCGGCTCCTACAATGAGCAGTTCTTC
V gene: TRBV30; clone size: -; D gene: TRBD1; J gene: TRBJ1-1; CDR3 protein: CAWDRGTTEAFF; CDR3 DNA: TGTGCCTGGGACAGGGGAACAACTGAAGCTTTCTTT
V gene: TRBV7-2; clone size: -; D gene: TRBD1; J gene: TRBJ1-3; CDR3 protein: CASSRGHRGDTIYF; CDR3 DNA: TGTGCCAGCAGCCGGGGGCACAGGGGGGACACCATATATTTT
V gene: TRBV24-1; clone size: -; D gene: TRBD2; J gene: TRBJ2-1; CDR3 protein: CATSDAASGRYNEQFF; CDR3 DNA: TGTGCCACCAGTGATGCGGCTAGCGGGAGGTACAATGAGCAGTTCTTC
V gene: TRBV2; clone size: -; D gene: TRBD2; J gene: TRBJ2-1; CDR3 protein: CASSGDSGRASNEQFF; CDR3 DNA: TGTGCCAGCAGTGGGGATAGCGGGAGGGCCTCCAATGAGCAGTTCTTC
V gene: TRBV11-3; clone size: -; D gene: TRBD2; J gene: TRBJ2-1; CDR3 protein: CASSLGGLAGGSEQFF; CDR3 DNA: TGTGCCAGCAGCTTGGGGGGACTAGCGGGAGGTAGTGAGCAGTTCTTC
V gene: TRBV18; clone size: -; D gene: TRBD1; J gene: TRBJ2-7; CDR3 protein: CASSPQTGGYEQYF; CDR3 DNA: TGTGCCAGCTCACCACAAACAGGGGGCTACGAGCAGTACTTC
V gene: TRBV3-1/TRBV3-2; clone size: -; D gene: -; J gene: TRBJ2-7; CDR3 protein: CASSQVLTAYEQYF; CDR3 DNA: TGTGCCAGCAGCCAGGTACTGACAGCCTACGAGCAGTACTTC
V gene: TRBV4-1; clone size: -; D gene: -; J gene: TRBJ1-2; CDR3 protein: CASSQTHRVLYGYTF; CDR3 DNA: TGCGCCAGCAGCCAAACGCACAGGGTCCTCTATGGCTACACCTTC
V gene: TRBV14; clone size: -; D gene: -; J gene: TRBJ1-5; CDR3 protein: CASSQGSGTRHF; CDR3 DNA: TGTGCCAGCAGCCAAGGGTCCGGGACAAGGCATTTT
V gene: TRBV2; clone size: -; D gene: -; J gene: TRBJ1-6; CDR3 protein: CASSEPGRGNSPLHF; CDR3 DNA: TGTGCCAGCAGCGAACCGGGGAGGGGGAATTCACCCCTCCACTTT
V gene: TRBV3-1/TRBV3-2; clone size: -; D gene: -; J gene: TRBJ1-1; CDR3 protein: CASSQAAGRAFF; CDR3 DNA: TGTGCCAGCAGCCAGGCCGCAGGGAGGGCTTTCTTT
V gene: TRBV7-2; clone size: -; D gene: TRBD1; J gene: TRBJ2-1; CDR3 protein: CASSRQGEGEQFF; CDR3 DNA: TGTGCCAGCAGCCGCCAGGGGGAAGGTGAGCAGTTCTTC
V gene: TRBV11-3; clone size: -; D gene: -; J gene: TRBJ1-1; CDR3 protein: CASSRGGSTEAFF; CDR3 DNA: TGTGCCAGCAGCCGCGGAGGGAGCACTGAAGCTTTCTTT
V gene: TRBV7-6; clone size: -; D gene: TRBD1; J gene: TRBJ2-7; CDR3 protein: CASSGPDRDRGDEEQYF; CDR3 DNA: TGTGCCAGCAGCGGACCGGATCGAGACAGGGGTGACGAGGAGCAGTACTTC
V gene: TRBV5-6; clone size: -; D gene: -; J gene: TRBJ2-4; CDR3 protein: CASSLAGSQYF; CDR3 DNA: TGTGCCAGCAGCTTGGCCGGGTCACAGTACTTC
V gene: TRBV28; clone size: -; D gene: -; J gene: TRBJ1-5; CDR3 protein: CASSTTVYSNQPQHF; CDR3 DNA: TGTGCCAGCAGTACGACAGTTTATAGCAATCAGCCCCAGCATTTT
V gene: TRBV29-1; clone size: -; D gene: -; J gene: TRBJ1-1; CDR3 protein: CSVDRGRTEAFF; CDR3 DNA: TGCAGCGTTGACCGGGGTCGTACTGAAGCTTTCTTT
V gene: TRBV28; clone size: -; D gene: -; J gene: TRBJ2-7; CDR3 protein: CASSPGRYEQYF; CDR3 DNA: TGTGCCAGCTCACCAGGCAGATACGAGCAGTACTTC
V gene: TRBV7-9; clone size: -; D gene: -; J gene: TRBJ1-3; CDR3 protein: CASSLLGSRGNTIYF; CDR3 DNA: TGTGCCAGCAGCTTACTAGGATCAAGGGGAAACACCATATATTTT